A single TCR beta chain is shown here with its context. A TCRbeta library incorporating unique molecular identifiers was prepared. TCRdb called the PCR reads again in MiXCR, with one record for every CDR3 protein. Among 450,000 to 600,000 distinct CDR3 sequences listed, 18% were seen once. These data originate in a study of T-cell reconstitution after alpha-beta-depleted transplantation in children. After removal of 2 bases from V and 5 bases from J, the junction contained 11 bases not matched to a gene. This CDR3 region has 17 residues. Per the germline V gene, CDR1 is SGHRS and CDR2 is YFSETQ. This material consisted of PBMCs from the stem cell graft donor, taken from the stem cell graft. The TCR originated in a human donor who donated a stem cell graft to a child with acute lymphoblastic leukemia. The chain uses TRBV5-1 and TRBJ2-1, with 9 bases matching TRBD1. CDR3 DNA sequence: TGCGCCAGCAGCTTCTTCTCCGGGACAGGGATAAACAATGAGCAGTTCTTC. The encoded protein is CASSFFSGTGINNEQFF.